These 6 T cell receptor beta chains were all obtained from the same sample, sequenced in a study of cytomegalovirus exposure and HLA in healthy donors. In the PCR, 60 Vbeta and 13 Jbeta primers were used. The table came from immunoSEQ multiplex PCR; TCRdb's copy has only in-frame clones and leaves some out. The sample lists roughly 100,000 clones, about two thirds seen once, with about 0.8% in the top ten. The sequenced sample was PBMCs. These receptor sequences come from a boy between 10 and 17 years old in good health and CMV-seronegative.

The rearrangement links TRBV27 to TRBJ1-1; D perhaps matches TRBD1 (5 bases). Trimming left V 0 bases short and J 4 bases short, with 27 bases between. The CDR3 consists of 20 residues. CDR1 is MNHEY and CDR2 is SMNVEV in the germline V gene (reference sequence). DNA of the CDR3: TGTGCCAGCAGTTTATCGGTATCTTCGTCCCGGGGGGGTGGATTCACTGAAGCTTTCTTT. This gives the protein CASSLSVSSSRGGGFTEAFF.

The genes are TRBV30 and TRBJ2-5; D is uncertain. The end of the DNA aligns better with TRBJ2-7, so the J call may be wrong. Looked up from germline, CDR1 is GTSNPN and CDR2 is SVGIG (reference sequence). The CDR3 contains 13 residues. The CDR3 is CAWSVGPGYEQYF. The CDR3 nucleotides read TGTGCCTGGAGTGTAGGTCCAGGCTACGAGCAGTACTTC.

The chain joins TRBV6-5 to TRBJ1-1; 7 bases align to TRBD1. The CDR3 contains 16 residues. The germline V gene has CDR1 MNHEY and CDR2 SVGAGI. Unmatched junction bases numbered 8, after V lost 2 bases and J lost 2 bases. The DNA of the CDR3 is TGTGCCAGCAGTTACATACGGACAGGACCCAACACTGAAGCTTTCTTT. This gives the protein CASSYIRTGPNTEAFF.

The chain couples TRBV28 to TRBJ1-5; possibly TRBD1 for D (5 bases). Germline V gives CDR1 MDHEN, CDR2 SYDVKM. The CDR3 loop spans 15 amino acids. The ends were cut back, 4 bases at V and 1 base at J, with 11 bases in the middle. For the CDR3, the DNA is TGTGCCAGCAGTTCCGGGGGGGAGAGCAATCAGCCCCAGCATTTT. It is translated as CASSSGGESNQPQHF.

V is TRBV11-1 and J is TRBJ1-4; TRBD1 matches at 10 bases. V shed 3 bases and J 12 bases; nucleotides not matched to a gene: 4. CDR1 is SGHAT, CDR2 FQDESV, per germline (reference sequence). The CDR3 is 13 amino acids. The CDR3 DNA sequence: TGTGCCAGCAGCTTGGGGACAGGGGTCGAACTGTTTTTT. It encodes CASSLGTGVELFF. Looking up the rest from reference TRBV11-1 and TRBJ1-4 gives the full variable domain: EAEVAQSPRYKITEKSQAVAFWCDPISGHATLYWYRQILGQGPELLVQFQDESVVDDSQLPKDRFSAERLKGVDSTLKIQPAELGDSAMYLCASSLGTGVELFFGSGTQLSVL.

The chain recombines TRBV5-6 with TRBJ1-1; D might be TRBD1 (5 bases). The CDR3 contains 14 residues. CDR1 and CDR2 from the germline V gene are SGHDT and YYEEEE. Trimming pared 0 bases from V and 7 bases from J, leaving 13 bases between. CDR3 DNA: TGTGCCAGCAGCTTGGGGACACATGATTATGAAGCTTTCTTT. Its translation: CASSLGTHDYEAFF.